This T cell receptor beta chain emerged from a study of T cells in narcolepsy. Broader study findings: HCRT-specific and TRIB2-specific autoreactive clonotypes appeared among same-patient CSF and blood CD4+ clonotypes. Blood of same and different patients, but not healthy controls, reportedly held recurring autoreactive clonotypes.

This clone was seen a handful of times. Its target is not known. Libraries were prepared by immunoSEQ multiplex PCR; TCRdb keeps only in-frame clonotypes and omits some of them. The profile shows approximately 25,000 clones, around 78% of them singletons. CDR3 size: 14 residues. Germline CDR1 reads MGHDK; CDR2 reads SYGVNS. The germline V and J ends were trimmed by 2 bases and 6 bases, with 13 bases remaining between them. The sample taken for sequencing was CD45RA- memory CD4+ T cells from PBMCs. This chain connects TRBV25-1 to TRBJ1-2, with TRBD1 as a possible D gene (5 bases). The clonotype was recovered from a human donor with narcolepsy. CDR3 in amino acids: CASSEGGRADGYTF. The CDR3 DNA reads TGTGCCAGCAGTGAAGGGGGGAGGGCGGATGGCTACACCTTC.